This T cell receptor beta chain stems from a study of T cell responses to AZD1222 COVID-19 vaccine. Overall study results and limits: Nearly half of unique spike-specific TCRs reportedly avoided B.1.351 and B.1.1.7 mutated regions.

Losses at the gene ends were 0 bases for V and 0 bases for J; bases not matched to a gene: 5. Looked up from germline, CDR1 is SGHVT and CDR2 is SQSDAQ. The CDR3 runs to 18 residues. On this clone: Its antigen is currently unknown.

Profiling relied on immunoSEQ multiplex PCR, and the TCRdb table lists in-frame clones only, not all of them. The table shows about 85,000 clones, with roughly nine tenths occurring only once. This clonotype was obtained from an adult in good health. Sequenced material: peripheral blood, taken on day 0 of AZD1222 vaccination. The chain is built from TRBV7-4 and TRBJ2-3, with 11 bases lining up with TRBD2. CDR3 sequence: CASSLALGTSGSTDTQYF. CDR3 bases: TGTGCCAGCAGCTTAGCGCTCGGGACTAGCGGTAGCACAGATACGCAGTATTTT.